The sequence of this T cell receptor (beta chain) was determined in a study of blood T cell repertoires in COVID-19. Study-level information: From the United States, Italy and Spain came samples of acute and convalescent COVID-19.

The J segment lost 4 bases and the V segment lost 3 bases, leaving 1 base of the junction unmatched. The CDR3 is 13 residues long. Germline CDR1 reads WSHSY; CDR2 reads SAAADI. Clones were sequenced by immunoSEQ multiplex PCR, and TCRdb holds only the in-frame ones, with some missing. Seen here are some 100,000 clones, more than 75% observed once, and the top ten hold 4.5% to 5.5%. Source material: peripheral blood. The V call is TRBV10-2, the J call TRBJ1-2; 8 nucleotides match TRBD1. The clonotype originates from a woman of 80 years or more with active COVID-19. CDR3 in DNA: TGCGCCAGCAGTGAAGGACAGGGCTATGGCTACACCTTC. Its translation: CASSEGQGYGYTF.